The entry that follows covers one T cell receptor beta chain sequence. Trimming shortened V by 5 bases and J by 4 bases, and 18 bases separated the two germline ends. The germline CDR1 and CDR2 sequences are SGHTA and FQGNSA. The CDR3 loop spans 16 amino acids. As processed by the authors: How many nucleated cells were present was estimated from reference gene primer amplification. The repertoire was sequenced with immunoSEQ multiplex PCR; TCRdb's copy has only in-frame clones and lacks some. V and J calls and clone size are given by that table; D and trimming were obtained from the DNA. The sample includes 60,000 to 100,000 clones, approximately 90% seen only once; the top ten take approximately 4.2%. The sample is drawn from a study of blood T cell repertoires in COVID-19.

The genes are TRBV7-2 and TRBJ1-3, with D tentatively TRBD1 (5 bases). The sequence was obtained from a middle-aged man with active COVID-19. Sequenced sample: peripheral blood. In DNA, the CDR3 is TGTGCCAGCAGCCCGACCTATCCAAGACAGGGAAACACCATATATTTT. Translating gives CASSPTYPRQGNTIYF.